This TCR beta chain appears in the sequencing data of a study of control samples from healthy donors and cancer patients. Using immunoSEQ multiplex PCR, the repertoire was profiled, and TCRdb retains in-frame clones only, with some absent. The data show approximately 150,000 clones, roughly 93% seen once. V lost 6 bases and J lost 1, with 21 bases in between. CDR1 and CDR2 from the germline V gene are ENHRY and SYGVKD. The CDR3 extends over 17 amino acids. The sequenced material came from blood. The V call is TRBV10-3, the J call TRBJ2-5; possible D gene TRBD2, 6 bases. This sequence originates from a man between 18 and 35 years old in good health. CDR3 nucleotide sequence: TGTGCCATCAGCAGAGATGCAACCGGGACTGTCCAAGAGACCCAGTACTTC. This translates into CAISRDATGTVQETQYF.